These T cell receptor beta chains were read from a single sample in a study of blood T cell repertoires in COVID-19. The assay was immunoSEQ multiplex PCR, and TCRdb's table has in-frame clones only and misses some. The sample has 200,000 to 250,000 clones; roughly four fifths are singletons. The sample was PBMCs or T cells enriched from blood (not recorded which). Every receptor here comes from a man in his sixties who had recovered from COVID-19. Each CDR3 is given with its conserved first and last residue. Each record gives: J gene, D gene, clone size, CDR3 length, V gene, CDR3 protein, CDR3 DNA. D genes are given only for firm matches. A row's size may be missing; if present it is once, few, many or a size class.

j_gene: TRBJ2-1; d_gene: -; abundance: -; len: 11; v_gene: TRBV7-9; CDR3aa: CASSFGGEQFF; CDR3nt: TGTGCCAGCAGCTTCGGCGGGGAGCAGTTCTTC
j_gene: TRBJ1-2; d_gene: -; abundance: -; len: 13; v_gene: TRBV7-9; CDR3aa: CASSLLGGYGYTF; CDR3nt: TGTGCCAGCAGCTTACTCGGGGGCTATGGCTACACCTTC
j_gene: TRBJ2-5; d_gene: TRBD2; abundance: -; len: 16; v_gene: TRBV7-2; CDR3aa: CASSPGTSGGRGTQYF; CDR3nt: TGTGCCAGCAGCCCCGGGACTAGCGGGGGCCGCGGGACCCAGTACTTC
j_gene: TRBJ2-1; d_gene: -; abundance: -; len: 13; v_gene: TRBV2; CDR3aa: CASAGTPVNEQFF; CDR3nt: TGTGCCAGCGCCGGGACACCTGTCAATGAGCAGTTCTTC
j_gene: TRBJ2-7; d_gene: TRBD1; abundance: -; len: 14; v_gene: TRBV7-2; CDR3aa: CASSLLSGGIEQYF; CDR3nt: TGTGCCAGCAGCTTATTATCAGGGGGCATCGAGCAGTACTTC
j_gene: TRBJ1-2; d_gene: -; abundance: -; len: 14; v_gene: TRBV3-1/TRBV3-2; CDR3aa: CASSQGHRAGGYTF; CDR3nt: TGTGCCAGCAGCCAAGGTCACAGGGCGGGCGGCTACACCTTC
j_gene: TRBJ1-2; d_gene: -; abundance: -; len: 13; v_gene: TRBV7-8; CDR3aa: CASSLAQGKGYTF; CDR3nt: TGTGCCAGCAGCTTAGCACAGGGTAAAGGCTACACCTTC
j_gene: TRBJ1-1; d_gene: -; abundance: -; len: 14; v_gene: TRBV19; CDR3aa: CASSLQIRDTEAFF; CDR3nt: TGTGCCAGTAGTCTCCAAATCAGGGACACTGAAGCTTTCTTT
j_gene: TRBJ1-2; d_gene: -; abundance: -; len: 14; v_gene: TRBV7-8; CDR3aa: CASSPITGHYGYTF; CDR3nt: TGTGCCAGCAGTCCAATAACAGGTCACTATGGCTACACCTTC
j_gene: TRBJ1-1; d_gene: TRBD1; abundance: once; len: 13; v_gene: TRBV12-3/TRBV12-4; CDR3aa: CASSRTGGGEAFF; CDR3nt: TGTGCCAGCAGCCGGACAGGGGGCGGTGAAGCTTTCTTT
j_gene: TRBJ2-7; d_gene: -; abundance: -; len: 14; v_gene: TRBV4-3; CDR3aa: CASSQQVSSYEQYF; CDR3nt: TGCGCCAGCAGCCAGCAGGTAAGCTCCTACGAGCAGTACTTC
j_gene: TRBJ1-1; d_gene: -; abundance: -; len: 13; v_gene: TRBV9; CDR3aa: CASSVGPNTEAFF; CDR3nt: TGTGCCAGCAGCGTAGGGCCGAACACTGAAGCTTTCTTT
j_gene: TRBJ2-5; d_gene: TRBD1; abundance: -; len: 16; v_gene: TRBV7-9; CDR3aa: CASSLLGPTGGETQYF; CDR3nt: TGTGCCAGCAGCTTATTGGGACCCACAGGGGGAGAGACCCAGTACTTC
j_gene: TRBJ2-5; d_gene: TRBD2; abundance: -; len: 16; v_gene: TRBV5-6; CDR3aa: CASTPGMAGVQETQYF; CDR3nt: TGTGCCAGCACCCCCGGTATGGCGGGAGTTCAAGAGACCCAGTACTTC
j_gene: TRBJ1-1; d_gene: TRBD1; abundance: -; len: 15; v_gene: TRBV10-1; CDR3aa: CASSPGTGRNTEAFF; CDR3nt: TGCGCCAGCAGCCCCGGGACAGGGCGGAACACTGAAGCTTTCTTT
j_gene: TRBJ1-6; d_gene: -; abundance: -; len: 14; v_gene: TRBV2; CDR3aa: CASSGRAFGSPLHF; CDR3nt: TGTGCCAGCAGTGGCAGGGCGTTCGGTTCACCCCTCCACTTT
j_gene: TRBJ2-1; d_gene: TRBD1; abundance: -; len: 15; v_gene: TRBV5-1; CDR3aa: CASSLAGQGAYEQFF; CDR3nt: TGCGCCAGCAGCTTGGCCGGGCAGGGGGCTTACGAGCAGTTCTTC
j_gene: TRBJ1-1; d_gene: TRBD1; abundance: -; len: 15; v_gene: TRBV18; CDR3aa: CASSETGPMNTEAFF; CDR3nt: TGTGCCAGCTCAGAGACAGGGCCCATGAACACTGAAGCTTTCTTT
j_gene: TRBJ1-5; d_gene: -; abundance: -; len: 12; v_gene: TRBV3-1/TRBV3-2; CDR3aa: CASSQRNQPQHF; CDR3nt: TGTGCCAGCAGCCAGAGGAATCAGCCCCAGCATTTT
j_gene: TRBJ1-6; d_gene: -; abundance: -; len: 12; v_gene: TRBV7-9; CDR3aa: CASSLPNSPLHF; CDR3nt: TGTGCCAGCAGCCTACCCAATTCACCCCTCCACTTT
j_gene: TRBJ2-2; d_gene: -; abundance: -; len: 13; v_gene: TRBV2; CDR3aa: CASRLSGTGELFF; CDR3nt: TGTGCCAGCAGATTGTCGGGGACCGGGGAGCTGTTTTTT
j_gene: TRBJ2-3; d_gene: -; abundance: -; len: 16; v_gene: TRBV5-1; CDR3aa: CASSLATGLTTDTQYF; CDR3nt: TGCGCCAGCAGCTTGGCGACGGGACTCACAACAGATACGCAGTATTTT
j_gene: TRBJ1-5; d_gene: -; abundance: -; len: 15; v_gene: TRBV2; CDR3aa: CASRQGGYSNQPQHF; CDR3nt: TGTGCCAGCAGACAGGGCGGATATAGCAATCAGCCCCAGCATTTT
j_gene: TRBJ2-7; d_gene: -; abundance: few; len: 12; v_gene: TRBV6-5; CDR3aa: CASSPGSYEQYF; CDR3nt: TGTGCCAGCAGTCCAGGGTCCTACGAGCAGTACTTC
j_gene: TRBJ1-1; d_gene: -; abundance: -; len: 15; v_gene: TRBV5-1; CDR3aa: CASSLVEGVNTEAFF; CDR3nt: TGCGCCAGCAGCTTGGTGGAAGGGGTGAACACTGAAGCTTTCTTT
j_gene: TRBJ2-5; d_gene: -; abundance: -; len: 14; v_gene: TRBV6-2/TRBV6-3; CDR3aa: CASSQTPYQETQYF; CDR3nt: TGTGCCAGCAGCCAGACTCCGTACCAAGAGACCCAGTACTTC
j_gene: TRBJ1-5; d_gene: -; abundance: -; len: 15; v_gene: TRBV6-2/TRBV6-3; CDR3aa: CASSTSQGGSQPQHF; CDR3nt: TGTGCCAGCAGTACTTCACAAGGCGGTAGTCAGCCCCAGCATTTT
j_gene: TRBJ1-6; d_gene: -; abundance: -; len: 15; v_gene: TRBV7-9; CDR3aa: CASSLGTGVFSPLHF; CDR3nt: TGTGCCAGCAGCTTAGGTACAGGTGTTTTTTCACCCCTCCACTTT
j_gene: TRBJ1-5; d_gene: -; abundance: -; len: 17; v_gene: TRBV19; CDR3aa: CASSRREVGNSNQPQHF; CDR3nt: TGTGCCAGTAGCCGGCGGGAGGTAGGGAATAGCAATCAGCCCCAGCATTTT
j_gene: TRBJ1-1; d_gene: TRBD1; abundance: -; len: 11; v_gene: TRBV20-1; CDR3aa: CSANRGTEAFF; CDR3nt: TGCAGTGCCAACAGGGGCACTGAAGCTTTCTTT